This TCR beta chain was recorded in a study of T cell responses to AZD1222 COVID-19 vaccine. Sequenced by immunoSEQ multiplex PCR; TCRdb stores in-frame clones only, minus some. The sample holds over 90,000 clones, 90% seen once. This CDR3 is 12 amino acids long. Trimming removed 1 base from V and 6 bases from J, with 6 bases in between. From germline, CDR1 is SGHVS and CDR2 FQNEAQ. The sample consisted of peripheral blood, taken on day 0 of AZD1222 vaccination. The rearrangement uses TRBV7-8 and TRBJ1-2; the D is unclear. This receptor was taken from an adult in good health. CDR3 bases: TGTGCCAGCAGCTTAGTGCCAAATGGCTACACCTTC. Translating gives CASSLVPNGYTF.